The 17 T cell receptor beta chains given below trace back to one sample, sequenced in a study of blood T cell repertoires in COVID-19. The assay was immunoSEQ multiplex PCR, and TCRdb's table has in-frame clones only and misses some. This table has about 230,000 clones, around 88% appearing once. Source material: peripheral blood. These receptors all stem from a man aged 35 to 55 with active or convalescent COVID-19.

This chain uses TRBV3-1 (or the pseudogene TRBV3-2) with TRBJ1-2, with unresolved D. This CDR3 is 12 amino acids long. Germline values: CDR1 LGHDT, CDR2 YNNKEL (reference sequence). The V gene lost 4 bases and the J gene lost 10 bases, with 13 bases spanning the gap. The CDR3 sequence is CASSLDSLAYTF. For the CDR3, the DNA is TGTGCCAGCAGCCTAGATTCTTTAGCCTACACCTTC.

The chain links TRBV28 to TRBJ1-1; the D gene is possibly TRBD1 (6 bases). In germline, CDR1 is MDHEN, CDR2 SYDVKM. The V end lost 6 bases, the J end lost 5 bases, and 19 bases lay between the germline ends. This CDR3 region has 15 residues. CDR3 in DNA: TGTGCCAGCAGCCCTGAAGGGGCAGGGGTTACTGAAGCTTTCTTT. Translating gives CASSPEGAGVTEAFF. The full variable domain, completed using reference TRBV28 and TRBJ1-1, is DVKVTQSSRYLVKRTGEKVFLECVQDMDHENMFWYRQDPGLGLRLIYFSYDVKMKEKGDIPEGYSVSREKKERFSLILESASTNQTSMYLCASSPEGAGVTEAFFGQGTRLTVV.

The CDR3 region is CASSQYTGGSYEQYF. CDR3 coding DNA: TGTGCCAGCAGCCAATACACAGGGGGATCCTACGAGCAGTACTTC. This chain links TRBV3-1 (or the pseudogene TRBV3-2) with TRBJ2-7, with 8 nucleotides matching TRBD1. This CDR3 has 15 amino acids. The V gene end was trimmed by 2 bases and the J gene end by 1 base; junction bases not matched to a gene: 4. From germline, CDR1 is LGHDT and CDR2 YNNKEL (reference sequence).

This sequence joins TRBV18 and TRBJ2-7; 13 nucleotides agree with TRBD2. CDR3 length equals 14 residues. Germline CDR1 and CDR2: KGHSH and LQKENI. V lost 2 bases and J lost 7; bases outside the gene matches: 2. CDR3 in amino acids: CASSPMGLAGEQYF. CDR3 coding DNA: TGTGCCAGCTCACCAATGGGACTAGCGGGGGAGCAGTACTTC.

This clone was detected only a few times. This chain connects TRBV10-3 to TRBJ1-4, with a tentative D call TRBD1 (6 bases). Trimming removed 7 bases from V and 8 bases from J, with 14 bases in between. The CDR3 runs 13 residues. Looked up from germline, CDR1 is ENHRY and CDR2 is SYGVKD. The CDR3 coding sequence is TGTGCCATCAAAGGACAGCCATCCGAAAAACTGTTTTTT. Encoded protein: CAIKGQPSEKLFF.

The gene calls are TRBV10-3 and TRBJ1-6, with D possibly matching TRBD1 (6 bases). The CDR3 consists of 16 residues. Germline V gene data show CDR1 as ENHRY and CDR2 as SYGVKD. Trimming stripped 4 bases from V and 8 bases from J, with 18 bases between. The CDR3 loop is CAISGDQTGYDSPLHF. The CDR3 DNA reads as TGTGCCATCAGTGGGGATCAAACAGGGTACGATTCACCCCTCCACTTT.

The V gene is TRBV30, the J gene TRBJ1-1, with TRBD1 matching over 10 bases. Germline assignment: CDR1 GTSNPN and CDR2 SVGIG (reference sequence). This CDR3 region has 14 residues. The junction had 10 bases not matched to a gene; V was cut back by 2 bases and J by 10 bases. In DNA, the CDR3 is TGTGCCTGGAGTCCAGCGGACAGGGGGTTTCGAGCTTTCTTT. This gives the protein CAWSPADRGFRAFF.

The chain has TRBV2 and TRBJ2-1, with 12 positions matching TRBD2. With V trimmed by 2 bases and J by 3 bases, 2 bases remained unmatched. CDR3 length: 16 amino acids. CDR1 is SNHLY, CDR2 FYNNEI, per germline. The CDR3: CASSEWGLAGYNEQFF. CDR3 nucleotides: TGTGCCAGCAGTGAATGGGGACTAGCGGGCTACAATGAGCAGTTCTTC.

The chain employs TRBV7-9 and TRBJ1-2; D gene ambiguous. This CDR3 region has 16 residues. V lost 1 base and J 3 bases, leaving 15 bases between the germline ends. Germline V lookup: CDR1 SEHNR, CDR2 FQNEAQ (reference sequence). The CDR3 sequence: CASSLVPGGLYYGYTF. The CDR3 DNA reads as TGTGCCAGCAGCTTAGTCCCTGGCGGCCTTTACTATGGCTACACCTTC.

The table lists this clone with a few counts. In DNA, the CDR3 is TGTGCCAGTAGTACAAGAACCGGGGGGGAGAGCAATCAGCCCCAGCATTTT. This codes for CASSTRTGGESNQPQHF. The chain uses TRBV19 and TRBJ1-5; a possible D gene is TRBD1 (5 bases). Deletions cut 4 bases from V and 1 base from J, with 17 bases between. Germline lookup yields CDR1 LNHDA and CDR2 SQIVND (reference sequence). The CDR3 loop spans 17 amino acids.

The chain carries TRBV2 and TRBJ1-2; a weak D match, TRBD1 (5 bases). This CDR3 spans 13 amino acids. V was trimmed by 8 bases and J by 5 bases, leaving 15 bases between them. Germline lookup yields CDR1 SNHLY and CDR2 FYNNEI. CDR3 amino acids: CASGGARRYGYTF. The CDR3 DNA reads TGTGCCAGCGGCGGGGCCCGTCGGTATGGCTACACCTTC.

The chain recombines TRBV2 with TRBJ1-2, with 8 positions matching TRBD1. From germline, CDR1 is SNHLY and CDR2 FYNNEI. V was pared by 3 bases and J by 9 bases, with 9 bases of the junction left unmatched. CDR3 length: 14 residues. The CDR3: CASSEGRGRESYTF. As DNA, the CDR3 is TGTGCCAGCAGTGAGGGCAGGGGGCGAGAAAGCTACACCTTC.

The chain carries TRBV30 and TRBJ1-4; perhaps TRBD1 as D (6 bases). With 5 bases removed from V and 0 bases from J, the gap between germline ends came to 10 bases. Germline V gene lookup returns CDR1 GTSNPN and CDR2 SVGIG (reference sequence). The CDR3 is 14 residues long. CDR3 DNA sequence: TGTGCCTGGGCTACAGGGCCAACTAATGAAAAACTGTTTTTT. It yields the protein CAWATGPTNEKLFF.

The chain combines TRBV6-5 with TRBJ1-1, with D uncertain. The CDR3 has 13 residues. The V end lost 4 bases, the J end lost 7 bases, and 13 bases lay between the germline ends. Germline lookup yields CDR1 MNHEY and CDR2 SVGAGI. Here the CDR3 reads CASSSTEAIEAFF. The CDR3 nucleotides are TGTGCCAGCAGTTCAACAGAAGCTATTGAAGCTTTCTTT.

This clone occurred once. The J gene is TRBJ1-5, the V gene TRBV4-1; tentatively, D is TRBD1 (5 bases). The germline V gene has CDR1 MGHRA and CDR2 YSYEKL. Trimming left V 8 bases short and J 6 bases short, with 26 bases between. This CDR3 has 17 amino acids. CDR3 nucleotides: TGCGCCAGCGCCCCCAGGGAAATTCCCCAGGGTCTTCAGCCCCAGCATTTT. Its translation is CASAPREIPQGLQPQHF.

The chain has TRBV6-1 and TRBJ1-1; D might be TRBD1 (6 bases). V was shortened by 1 base and J by 4 bases, with 13 bases between the two germline ends. From germline, CDR1 is MNHNS and CDR2 SASEGT. The CDR3 is made up of 15 amino acids. The CDR3 DNA reads as TGTGCCAGCAGTGAAGTTGTAGGGGGGGCCACTGAAGCTTTCTTT. Translation: CASSEVVGGATEAFF.

This chain connects TRBV24-1 to TRBJ2-3; a possible D gene is TRBD2 (6 bases). Germline assignment: CDR1 KGHDR and CDR2 SFDVKD. V lost 5 bases to trimming and J lost 6 bases, with 17 bases between them. The CDR3 runs to 15 residues. The CDR3 DNA follows: TGTGCCACCAGTGCGGGGATAGCGCGGGGCGATACGCAGTATTTT. Amino acid sequence: CATSAGIARGDTQYF.